What follows are 5 T cell receptor beta chains derived from one specimen sequenced in a study of early T cells in non-severe SARS-CoV-2 infection. Each CDR3 protein gets one entry after TCRdb re-called the 5' RACE reads with MiXCR. The sample holds about 71,000 distinct CDR3 sequences, around 12% seen once. This specimen consisted of whole blood, obtained at baseline. The receptors come from an adult who was a healthcare worker with PCR-confirmed SARS-CoV-2 infection or an uninfected control (not recorded which).

This clonotype was seen more than once but under ten times. The chain recombines TRBV2 with TRBJ2-2; weak D call: TRBD1 (6 bases). The CDR3 totals 15 residues. Germline CDR1 and CDR2: SNHLY and FYNNEI. The V end was cut by 6 bases, the J end by 7 bases, with 18 bases between. The CDR3 DNA follows: TGTGCCAGCAGCGGGGCGACAGGTTCCGACGGGGAGCTGTTTTTT. It codes for CASSGATGSDGELFF.

This clonotype was seen at least ten times. The gene calls are TRBV18 and TRBJ1-4; D is uncertain. CDR1 is KGHSH and CDR2 is LQKENI in the germline V gene. This CDR3 is 14 amino acids long. The V and J ends lost 6 bases and 5 bases respectively, with 13 bases between them. Here the CDR3 DNA reads TGTGCCAGCTCTCAAGGCTTGGGGAATGAAAAACTGTTTTTT. Amino acid sequence: CASSQGLGNEKLFF.

This clonotype was recorded a few times. J is TRBJ2-2 and V is TRBV4-2, with 9 positions matching TRBD2. Germline CDR1 reads LGHNA; CDR2 reads YNFKEQ. V dropped 1 base and J dropped 8; count of bases not matched to a gene: 8. This CDR3 contains 16 residues. For the CDR3, the DNA is TGTGCCAGCAGCCAAGGAGGGACTAGCCCCCGAGGGGAGCTGTTTTTT. Translated, it gives CASSQGGTSPRGELFF.

This clonotype has more than one count but fewer than ten. This chain links TRBV14 with TRBJ2-7; 10 positions match TRBD2. After removal of 10 bases from V and 1 base from J, the junction contained 7 bases not matched to a gene. Germline V lookup: CDR1 SGHDN, CDR2 FVKESK. The CDR3 covers 14 residues. CDR3 sequence: CATRTSGSSYEQYF. In DNA, the CDR3 is TGTGCCACCCGGACTAGCGGATCTTCCTACGAGCAGTACTTC. Based on the CDR3 plus reference TRBV14 and TRBJ2-7, the full variable domain is EAGVTQFPSHSVIEKGQTVTLRCDPISGHDNLYWYRRVMGKEIKFLLHFVKESKQDESGMPNNRFLAERTGGTYSTLKVQPAELEDSGVYFCATRTSGSSYEQYFGPGTRLTVT.

This clonotype has at least ten counts. The chain employs TRBV3-1 and TRBJ2-7; 8 bases are shared with TRBD2. The CDR3 is 14 amino acids. Germline V gene data show CDR1 as LGHDT and CDR2 as YNNKEL (reference sequence). With 0 bases clipped from V and 7 bases from J, the junction kept 5 bases outside the gene matches. The CDR3 DNA sequence: TGTGCCAGCAGCCAAGATAGCGGGGCTAGGGAGCAGTACTTC. Protein product: CASSQDSGAREQYF.